Listed below are T cell receptor beta chains from one sample, sequenced in a study of shared clonotypes between healthy human individuals. The repertoire was sequenced with immunoSEQ multiplex PCR; TCRdb's copy has only in-frame clones and lacks some. The sample carries around 2.5 million clones, 93% recorded once. Sequenced: naive CD4+ T cells from PBMCs. The origin of the receptors is a man aged 18 to 30 in good health. Some clones in this sample may be carry-over from other donors' samples. CDR3s include the opening cysteine and the closing phenylalanine or tryptophan. A D gene is named only where the DNA matches it firmly. The size of a clone is reported for some rows only, either as once, few or many, or as a class for expanded clones.

>NA|NA|TRBV6-1|TRBJ1-1
TGTGCCAGCAGTGATCGGGCAGGGGTGATTACTGAAGCTTTCTTT
CASSDRAGVITEAFF
>NA|NA|TRBV5-4|TRBJ2-7
TGTGCCAGCAGCCGAGACACCTACGAGCAGTACTTC
CASSRDTYEQYF
>TRBD1|NA|TRBV7-9|TRBJ2-7
TGTGCCAGCAGGTTGACAGGGGGCACCTACGAGCAGTACTTC
CASRLTGGTYEQYF
>NA|once|TRBV11-3|TRBJ2-7
TGTGCCAGCAGCTTCTCCCGGTCAGCTAAGCAGTACTTC
CASSFSRSAKQYF
>NA|NA|TRBV7-9|TRBJ1-2
TGTGCCAGCAGCTCGGACGGCTATGGCTACACCTTC
CASSSDGYGYTF
>TRBD2|NA|TRBV27|TRBJ2-1
TGTGCCAGCAGTCAAGTTTGGGGACCTAGCGGGAGAAGAGGTGGGGAGCAGTTCTTC
CASSQVWGPSGRRGGEQFF
>NA|NA|TRBV14|TRBJ2-7
TGTGCCAGCAGCCAAGGGTCGGGGCCCTACGAGCAGTACTTC
CASSQGSGPYEQYF
>NA|once|TRBV5-4|TRBJ2-7
TGTGCCAGCAGCTCTACTAGTACCTCCTACGAGCAGTACTTC
CASSSTSTSYEQYF
>TRBD2|NA|TRBV18|TRBJ2-3
TGTGCCAGCTCACCGCGGGAGGCAGATACGCAGTATTTT
CASSPREADTQYF
>TRBD1|NA|TRBV5-1|TRBJ2-7
TGCGCCAGCAGCTTGGCAGGACAGGGGTTGTCAAGCCAGTACTTC
CASSLAGQGLSSQYF
>TRBD1|NA|TRBV28|TRBJ2-2
TGTGCCAGCAGTCCACCTGGACAGGGGGGTGGCGGGGAGCTGTTTTTT
CASSPPGQGGGGELFF
>NA|NA|TRBV14|TRBJ1-2
TGTGCCAGCAGCCAAGATGCCGGACTTTATGGCTACACCTTC
CASSQDAGLYGYTF
>TRBD2|NA|TRBV7-8|TRBJ2-1
TGTGCCAGCAGCTTAAACCGGGACTACAACAATGAGCAGTTCTTC
CASSLNRDYNNEQFF
>NA|once|TRBV5-8|TRBJ2-1
TGTGCCAGCAGCTTACTCCGGACAGACAATGAGCAGTTCTTC
CASSLLRTDNEQFF
>NA|NA|TRBV7-9|TRBJ2-5
TGTGCCAGCAGCTCCCACGGAGGGGAGACCCAGTACTTC
CASSSHGGETQYF
>NA|NA|TRBV9|TRBJ2-7
TGTGCCAGCAGCGTAGCTCCTGGCTACTACGAGCAGTACTTC
CASSVAPGYYEQYF
>NA|NA|TRBV9|TRBJ2-3
TGTGCCAGCAGCGTAGGCCAGGCGGCGACAGATACGCAGTATTTT
CASSVGQAATDTQYF
>NA|NA|TRBV14|TRBJ2-7
TGTGCCAGCAGCGCTAGCTCCCCCAGCGAGCAGTACTTC
CASSASSPSEQYF
>NA|NA|TRBV6-5|TRBJ2-7
TGTGCCAGCAGTTCGGAGACTAGACCTTACGAGCAGTACTTC
CASSSETRPYEQYF
>NA|NA|TRBV19|TRBJ1-3
TGTGCCAGTAGTATCGGAGGGGTCGGAAACACCATATATTTT
CASSIGGVGNTIYF
>TRBD1|NA|TRBV7-8|TRBJ2-7
TGTGCCAGCAGCTTCCCCGGGACAGGGCTGTACGAGCAGTACTTC
CASSFPGTGLYEQYF
>TRBD1|few|TRBV10-3|TRBJ2-2
TGTGCCATCACCCCTGGACAGGGGGTCACCGGGGAGCTGTTTTTT
CAITPGQGVTGELFF
>TRBD2|NA|TRBV19|TRBJ2-2
TGTGCCAGTAGTCCATTTCAAGGGAGGGCGGGCACCGGGGAGCTGTTTTTT
CASSPFQGRAGTGELFF
>NA|once|TRBV28|TRBJ1-4
TGTGCCATCTCAACCCGGGGAATCAATGAAAAACTGTTTTTT
CAISTRGINEKLFF
>TRBD1|once|TRBV14|TRBJ2-7
TGTGCCAGCAGCCAATACCGGGACAGACCCTACGAGCAGTACTTC
CASSQYRDRPYEQYF
>NA|NA|TRBV23-1|TRBJ2-7
TGCGCCAGCAGACTGAGGTTCTGCTACGAGCAGTACTTC
CASRLRFCYEQYF
>TRBD1|once|TRBV9|TRBJ1-4
TGTGCCAGCAGCTCCCCCGGGGGACAGCAGACCAAGAATGAAAAACTGTTTTTT
CASSSPGGQQTKNEKLFF
>TRBD2|NA|TRBV5-4|TRBJ2-7
TGTGCCAGCAGCCCCCGGACTAGCGGCTCCTACGAGCAGTACTTC
CASSPRTSGSYEQYF